Included here is one TCR beta chain sequence, with context. This entry belongs to a study of control samples from healthy donors and cancer patients. Clones were sequenced by immunoSEQ multiplex PCR, and TCRdb holds only the in-frame ones, with some missing. The data show around 68,000 clones, roughly 80% seen once. Germline V gives CDR1 GTSNPN, CDR2 SVGIG (reference sequence). There are 14 residues in the CDR3. The specimen was blood. The receptor comes from a man aged 50 to 60 in good health. This chain links TRBV30 with TRBJ1-1; no definite D call. The DNA of the CDR3 is TGTGCACAAACTAGGTCCCATCTGAACACTGAAGCTTTCTTT. This codes for CAQTRSHLNTEAFF. Supplemented by reference TRBV30 and TRBJ1-1, the full variable domain reads SQTIHQWPATLVQPVGSPLSLECTVEGTSNPNLYWYRQAAGRGLQLLFYSVGIGQISSEVPQNLSASRPQDRQFILSSKKLLLSDSGFYLCAQTRSHLNTEAFFGQGTRLTVV.